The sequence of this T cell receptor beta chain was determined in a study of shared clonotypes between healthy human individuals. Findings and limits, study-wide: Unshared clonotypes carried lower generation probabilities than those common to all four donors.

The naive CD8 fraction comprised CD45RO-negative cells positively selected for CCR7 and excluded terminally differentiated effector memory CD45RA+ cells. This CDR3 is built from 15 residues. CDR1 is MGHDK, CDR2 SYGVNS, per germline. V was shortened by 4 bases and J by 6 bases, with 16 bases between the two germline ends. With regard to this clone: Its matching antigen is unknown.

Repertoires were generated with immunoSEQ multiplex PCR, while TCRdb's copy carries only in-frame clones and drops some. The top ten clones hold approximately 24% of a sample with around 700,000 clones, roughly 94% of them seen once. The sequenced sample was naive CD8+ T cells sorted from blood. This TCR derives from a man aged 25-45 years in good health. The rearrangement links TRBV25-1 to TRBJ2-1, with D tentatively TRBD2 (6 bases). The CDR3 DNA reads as TGTGCCAGCAGTGTTGTGGCGGGACCGTTCAATGAGCAGTTCTTC. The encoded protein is CASSVVAGPFNEQFF.